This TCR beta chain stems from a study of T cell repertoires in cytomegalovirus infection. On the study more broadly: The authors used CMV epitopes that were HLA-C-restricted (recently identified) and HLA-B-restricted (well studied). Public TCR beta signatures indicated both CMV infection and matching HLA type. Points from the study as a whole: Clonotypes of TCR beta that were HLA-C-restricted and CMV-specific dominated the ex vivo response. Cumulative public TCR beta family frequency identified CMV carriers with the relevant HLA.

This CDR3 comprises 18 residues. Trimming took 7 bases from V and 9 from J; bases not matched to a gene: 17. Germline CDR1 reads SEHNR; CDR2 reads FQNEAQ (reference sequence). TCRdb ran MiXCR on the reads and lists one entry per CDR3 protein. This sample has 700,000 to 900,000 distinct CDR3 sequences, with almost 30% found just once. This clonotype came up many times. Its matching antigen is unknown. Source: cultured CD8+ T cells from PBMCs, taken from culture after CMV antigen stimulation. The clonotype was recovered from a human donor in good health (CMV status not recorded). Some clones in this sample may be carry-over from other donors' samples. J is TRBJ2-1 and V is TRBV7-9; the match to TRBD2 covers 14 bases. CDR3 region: CASIHPGLAGAAKSEQFF. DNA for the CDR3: TGTGCCAGCATCCACCCGGGACTAGCGGGGGCCGCGAAGAGTGAGCAGTTCTTC.